This T cell receptor (beta chain) comes out of a study of T-cell reconstitution after alpha-beta-depleted transplantation in children. Overall study findings and caveats: A year had passed since transplant, and T-cell counts and diversity by then came mostly from newly produced T cells. Approximately two months post-transplant, alpha-beta T cells reportedly originated from several hundred expanded graft clones. Several patients had high TCRbeta diversity at day 60; it came from surviving recipient T cells and thymic progenitors.

Unique molecular identifiers were used to barcode this TCRbeta library. TCRdb itself ran the PCR reads through MiXCR, one entry per CDR3 protein. The sample contains around 500,000 distinct CDR3 sequences, roughly 23% of which appear only once. As for this clonotype: Its antigen is still unknown.

V lost 0 bases to trimming and J lost 0 bases, with 10 bases between them. Looked up from germline, CDR1 is SGHTA and CDR2 is FQGNSA. The CDR3 is made up of 16 amino acids. The input for sequencing was PBMCs, mostly from graft donor cells, taken 360 days after TCRalphabeta/CD19-depleted stem cell transplant. The V and J genes are TRBV7-2 and TRBJ2-3; D is perhaps TRBD2 (6 bases). This TCR came from a boy in the first two years of life who had a stem cell transplant for acute myeloid leukemia, so the T cells may come from the graft donor. The DNA of the CDR3 is TGTGCCAGCAGCTTAGCGCCCCGGGGGAGCACAGATACGCAGTATTTT. Its translation is CASSLAPRGSTDTQYF.